This T cell receptor (beta chain) originates from a study of T cell changes during pregnancy in multiple sclerosis. The CDR3 sequence is 17 residues long. Germline CDR1 is SEHNR and CDR2 is FQNEAQ (reference sequence). The V and J ends lost 5 bases and 6 bases, in that order; junction bases with no gene match: 10. Libraries were prepared by immunoSEQ multiplex PCR; TCRdb keeps only in-frame clonotypes and omits some of them. In the table there are nearly 70,000 clones, just over 90% of which are singletons. This clonotype was obtained from a female donor in good health, enrolled as a control in a pregnancy study. The V call is TRBV7-9, the J call TRBJ2-2, with 12 bases aligning to TRBD2. Sequencing was performed on peripheral blood, taken in the second trimester of pregnancy. DNA for the CDR3: TGTGCCAGCAGCCTACTAGCGGGGGGACTCGTGTCCGGGGAGCTGTTTTTT. This sequence encodes CASSLLAGGLVSGELFF.